Described below is a single TCR beta chain sequence and its context. Its target is unknown. This sample was taken from a study of T cell responses to AZD1222 COVID-19 vaccine. Sequenced by immunoSEQ multiplex PCR; TCRdb stores in-frame clones only, minus some. The profile shows 70,000 to 95,000 clones, 80% to 95% of them singletons. Study observations and caveats: Spike was spanned by vaccine-associated CD4 TCRs, which were dominant at 160-218 and 743-854. Targeting of unmutated variant regions was reportedly seen in nearly half of spike-specific TCRs. Sampling captured repertoires only after the peak T cell response.

The CDR3 sequence is 16 residues long. Per the germline V gene, CDR1 is MDHEN and CDR2 is SYDVKM. Trimming at V came to 7 bases and at J to 2 bases, leaving 11 bases not matched to a gene. This sample comprised peripheral blood, obtained 28 days after the second AZD1222 dose. The clonotype originates from an adult who received the AZD1222 COVID-19 vaccine. The chain links TRBV28 to TRBJ1-5, with 7 bases matching TRBD1. CDR3 loop: CASKESGTVGNQPQHF. DNA for the CDR3: TGTGCCAGCAAGGAGTCGGGGACAGTGGGCAATCAGCCCCAGCATTTT.